Presented here are 5 T cell receptor beta chains from one specimen sequenced in a study of CD8+ T cells in alopecia areata. Reverse transcription of extracted RNA yielded cDNA, which provided the sequencing template. Profiling relied on immunoSEQ multiplex PCR, and the TCRdb table lists in-frame clones only, not all of them. The profile shows about 110,000 clones, roughly 55% of them singletons. Sequenced input: NKG2D-low CD8+ T cells sorted from blood. These receptors were obtained from a human donor with alopecia areata.

The V call is TRBV2, the J call TRBJ2-4, with a tentative D call TRBD2 (6 bases). CDR3 length equals 15 residues. V gave up 4 bases and J gave up 0 bases, with 10 bases separating them. Germline V CDR1 and CDR2: SNHLY, FYNNEI. CDR3 bases: TGTGCCAGCAGTGGGGGCGGGGAAGCCAAAAACATTCAGTACTTC. This sequence encodes CASSGGGEAKNIQYF.

The V call is TRBV15, the J call TRBJ1-2; D is perhaps TRBD1 (5 bases). Germline values: CDR1 LNHNV, CDR2 YYDKDF (reference sequence). V dropped 0 bases and J dropped 8 bases, with 13 bases sitting between them. The CDR3 has 14 amino acids. CDR3 in amino acids: CATSRDLFGGGYTF. CDR3 nucleotides: TGTGCCACCAGCAGAGATCTGTTTGGGGGAGGCTACACCTTC.

The chain has TRBV5-6 and TRBJ2-1, with D possibly matching TRBD1 (5 bases). This CDR3 contains 15 residues. Trimming left V 4 bases short and J 2 bases short, with 13 bases between. Germline V gene data show CDR1 as SGHDT and CDR2 as YYEEEE. The CDR3: CASSTTGRTYNEQFF. The CDR3 coding sequence is TGTGCCAGCAGCACAACAGGAAGGACCTACAATGAGCAGTTCTTC.

V and J are TRBV6-6 and TRBJ2-7, with D hard to call. V dropped 3 bases and J dropped 0 bases, with 12 bases sitting between them. The CDR3 is 15 amino acids. Per the germline V gene, CDR1 is MNHNY and CDR2 is SVGAGI (reference sequence). The CDR3 DNA follows: TGTGCCAGCAGTTATTCGCAGCCACGCTCCTACGAGCAGTACTTC. Translation gives CASSYSQPRSYEQYF.

The table lists this clone with a count of one. The chain couples TRBV2 to TRBJ2-2, with a weak D call TRBD2 (5 bases). Trimming cost V 5 bases and J 0 bases, with 19 bases left between them. CDR1 and CDR2 (germline): SNHLY, FYNNEI. This CDR3 is 18 amino acids long. CDR3 sequence (DNA): TGTGCCAGCAGTACCGAAGGACTTGGACCGACGAACACCGGGGAGCTGTTTTTT. Translated, it gives CASSTEGLGPTNTGELFF.